This is a list of T cell receptor beta chains from one sample in a study of T-cell reconstitution after alpha-beta-depleted transplantation in children. TCRdb re-derived calls from the PCR reads in MiXCR, one entry per CDR3 protein. The sample holds hundreds of thousands of distinct CDR3 sequences; under 12% are singletons and the top ten take 4% to 5%. The sequencing used PBMCs from the stem cell graft donor, collected from the stem cell graft. All receptors come from a human donor who donated a stem cell graft to a child with acute myeloid leukemia. Each CDR3 is given with its conserved first and last residue. Fields, in order: D gene, J gene, clone size, V gene, CDR3 protein, CDR3 DNA. D genes are given only for firm matches. Rows may omit the clone size; those that give it use once, few, many or a size class.

NA,TRBJ2-6,NA,TRBV6-2/TRBV6-3,CASGYTDSGANVLTF,TGTGCCAGCGGATACACGGACTCTGGGGCCAACGTCCTGACTTTC
NA,TRBJ1-1,many,TRBV10-2,CASSAGKNTEAFF,TGCGCCAGCAGTGCTGGGAAGAACACTGAAGCTTTCTTT
NA,TRBJ2-7,few,TRBV10-3,CAISAGTASPEQYF,TGTGCCATCAGTGCCGGGACCGCATCCCCCGAGCAGTACTTC
TRBD2,TRBJ2-7,many,TRBV20-1,CSSFSGSRDEQYF,TGCAGTTCTTTTAGCGGGAGCAGGGACGAGCAGTACTTC
NA,TRBJ1-2,few,TRBV5-1,CASSLILGGGDYGYTF,TGCGCCAGCAGCTTGATCCTCGGTGGAGGTGACTATGGCTACACCTTC
NA,TRBJ2-7,many,TRBV20-1,CSAHMTVADEQYF,TGCAGTGCCCACATGACCGTCGCGGACGAGCAGTACTTC
TRBD1,TRBJ2-7,NA,TRBV28,CAISGTGGSLRSYEQYF,TGTGCCATCTCCGGGACAGGGGGAAGTCTGCGCTCCTACGAGCAGTACTTC
NA,TRBJ2-7,NA,TRBV5-1,CASSLVGASYEQYF,TGCGCCAGCAGCTTGGTCGGTGCGAGCTACGAGCAGTACTTC
NA,TRBJ2-3,NA,TRBV20-1,CSARVGASDTQYF,TGCAGTGCTAGAGTGGGGGCTTCAGATACGCAGTATTTT
NA,TRBJ2-7,NA,TRBV7-2,CASSLERIGEQYF,TGTGCCAGCAGCTTAGAACGGATCGGGGAGCAGTACTTC
NA,TRBJ1-1,few,TRBV7-2,CASSFLTENTEAFF,TGTGCCAGCAGCTTCCTAACAGAGAACACTGAAGCTTTCTTT
NA,TRBJ2-1,once,TRBV7-3,CASSFGGFPSDEQFF,TGTGCCAGCAGCTTTGGGGGGTTTCCGAGCGATGAGCAGTTCTTC
NA,TRBJ2-5,NA,TRBV5-1,CASSSPGPETQYF,TGCGCCAGCAGCTCCCCGGGGCCGGAGACCCAGTACTTC
TRBD1,TRBJ2-1,few,TRBV28,CASKTGGASVEQFF,TGTGCCAGCAAAACAGGGGGCGCATCCGTTGAGCAGTTCTTC
NA,TRBJ1-6,many,TRBV12-3/TRBV12-4,CASSLAGTYNSPLHF,TGTGCCAGCAGTTTAGCGGGTACCTATAATTCACCCCTCCACTTT
NA,TRBJ2-3,many,TRBV5-1,CASSLEAADTQYF,TGCGCCAGCAGCTTGGAAGCGGCAGATACGCAGTATTTT
TRBD2,TRBJ2-7,many,TRBV20-1,CSVGGGNYEQYF,TGCAGTGTAGGCGGGGGAAACTACGAGCAGTACTTC
NA,TRBJ2-1,few,TRBV20-1,CSARTGSAYNEQFF,TGCAGTGCTAGAACCGGGAGTGCCTACAATGAGCAGTTCTTC
TRBD1,TRBJ2-3,many,TRBV7-3,CASSFDRGTDTQYF,TGTGCCAGCAGCTTCGACAGGGGAACAGATACGCAGTATTTT
TRBD1,TRBJ2-7,few,TRBV20-1,CSATQDRGLTQQYF,TGCAGTGCTACCCAGGACAGGGGGCTAACCCAGCAGTACTTC
NA,TRBJ2-7,many,TRBV27,CASSPDRGAYEQYF,TGTGCCAGCAGTCCTGACAGAGGGGCCTACGAGCAGTACTTC
NA,TRBJ1-4,NA,TRBV3-1,CASSQVLSGGKLFF,TGTGCCAGCAGCCAAGTGTTGTCCGGGGGAAAACTGTTTTTT
NA,TRBJ2-3,few,TRBV20-1,CSAIRIEGIMDTQYF,TGCAGTGCCATACGAATAGAGGGTATCATGGATACGCAGTATTTT
NA,TRBJ2-7,many,TRBV29-1,CSVEQGSDEQYF,TGCAGCGTTGAGCAGGGGAGCGACGAGCAGTACTTC
NA,TRBJ2-7,many,TRBV25-1,CASSKEGLNYEQYF,TGTGCCAGCAGCAAGGAGGGTCTTAACTACGAGCAGTACTTC
NA,TRBJ2-2,NA,TRBV6-5,CASSYPSANTGELFF,TGTGCCAGCAGTTACCCGAGTGCGAACACCGGGGAGCTGTTTTTT
NA,TRBJ2-7,many,TRBV6-2/TRBV6-3,CASSYPGTDEQYF,TGTGCCAGCAGTTACCCGGGGACCGACGAGCAGTACTTC
TRBD2,TRBJ2-7,few,TRBV4-2,CASSQDLTSGSSEQYF,TGTGCCAGCAGCCAAGATCTGACTAGCGGGAGCTCCGAGCAGTACTTC
NA,TRBJ1-4,many,TRBV18,CASSPPSREKLFF,TGTGCCAGCTCACCACCATCGAGAGAAAAACTGTTTTTT